These 27 T cell receptor beta chains were sequenced from one sample in a study of T cell responses to AZD1222 COVID-19 vaccine. The data were produced by immunoSEQ multiplex PCR, yet TCRdb's version contains in-frame clones alone and is incomplete. The sample lists approximately 150,000 clones; 94% were seen once. The material sequenced was peripheral blood, taken on day 0 of AZD1222 vaccination. The receptors shown here come from an adult in good health.

J is TRBJ1-4 and V is TRBV5-1; D gene uncertain. CDR1 and CDR2 from the germline V gene are SGHRS and YFSETQ. V was pared by 3 bases and J by 0 bases, with 9 bases between. The CDR3 loop spans 15 amino acids. CDR3 in amino acids: CASSSNTPTNEKLFF. The CDR3 DNA sequence: TGCGCCAGCAGCTCGAACACCCCAACTAATGAAAAACTGTTTTTT.

CDR3 sequence: CAGQSPLGGQGELFF. CDR3 nucleotides: TGTGCCGGACAGAGCCCTTTGGGGGGCCAAGGGGAGCTGTTTTTT. V usage is TRBV6-5 and J usage is TRBJ2-2; D may correspond to TRBD1 or TRBD2 (6 bases each). The V gene's germline CDR1 is MNHEY and CDR2 SVGAGI. The CDR3 runs to 15 residues. V was pared by 11 bases and J by 8 bases, with 24 bases between.

The chain uses TRBV20-1 and TRBJ1-4; 9 bases are shared with TRBD1. The CDR3 extends over 14 amino acids. Trimming at V came to 3 bases and at J to 8 bases, leaving 7 bases not matched to a gene. The germline V gene encodes CDR1 DFQATT and CDR2 SNEGSKA (reference sequence). CDR3 residues: CSASQGTGSEKLFF. For the CDR3, the DNA is TGCAGTGCTAGTCAGGGGACAGGGTCGGAAAAACTGTTTTTT.

This rearrangement joins TRBV5-4 to TRBJ1-1; D unresolved. With 3 bases removed from V and 6 bases from J, the gap between germline ends came to 12 bases. This CDR3 spans 13 amino acids. CDR1 is SGHNT, CDR2 YYREEE, per germline (reference sequence). The CDR3 DNA reads as TGTGCCAGCAGCTCGACCCCGTACGCTGAAGCTTTCTTT. Its translation is CASSSTPYAEAFF.

About this clone itself: Other DNA sequences within the sample encode an identical CDR3. This chain links TRBV2 with TRBJ1-2; D is unclear. This CDR3 has 13 amino acids. V lost 1 base, J lost 2 bases, and 5 bases lay in between. Germline CDR1 is SNHLY and CDR2 is FYNNEI. This chain's CDR3 is CASSEGQNYGYTF. The CDR3 region has the DNA TGTGCCAGCAGTGAAGGGCAAAACTATGGCTACACCTTC.

This chain links TRBV10-3 with TRBJ2-5; 15 bases align to TRBD2. V lost 8 bases, J lost 2 bases, and 6 bases stayed unmatched. The CDR3 is made up of 16 amino acids. The germline V gene has CDR1 ENHRY and CDR2 SYGVKD. This CDR3 is CAIGGLAGGPQETQYF. The CDR3 DNA reads as TGTGCCATCGGGGGACTAGCGGGGGGCCCACAAGAGACCCAGTACTTC.

Concerning this clone: In the same sample, other DNA sequences code for this CDR3. V gene TRBV6-5 combines with J gene TRBJ2-1; TRBD2 aligns across 13 bases. V trimming: 6 bases; J trimming: 6 bases; junction bases outside the gene matches: 2. Germline V gene data show CDR1 as MNHEY and CDR2 as SVGAGI. This CDR3 spans 14 amino acids. The chain's CDR3 is CASSGTSGTNEQFF. CDR3 nucleotides: TGTGCCAGCAGCGGGACTAGCGGGACCAATGAGCAGTTCTTC.

This clone was detected only once. The V and J genes are TRBV4-2 and TRBJ1-3; D gene uncertain. Germline lookup yields CDR1 LGHNA and CDR2 YNFKEQ. V gave up 0 bases and J gave up 7 bases, with 4 bases separating them. The CDR3 spans 12 residues. CDR3: CASSQDANTIYF. CDR3 nucleotide sequence: TGTGCCAGCAGCCAAGATGCCAACACCATATATTTT.

The chain uses TRBV7-3 and TRBJ2-7; tentative D call: TRBD2 (6 bases). The CDR3 spans 16 residues. Germline values: CDR1 SGHTA, CDR2 FQGTGA. V lost 8 bases to trimming and J lost 4 bases, with 24 bases between them. The CDR3 DNA is TGTGCCAGCGGGAACGACAAGGAGGGCCACTGTTACGAGCAGTACGTC. Translating gives CASGNDKEGHCYEQYV.

This chain links TRBV7-9 with TRBJ1-1, with D uncertain. Trimming pared 7 bases from V and 3 bases from J, leaving 9 bases between. This CDR3 region has 12 residues. CDR1 is SEHNR, CDR2 FQNEAQ, per germline (reference sequence). In nucleotides, the CDR3 is TGTGCCAGCACTCCGGGATACACTGAAGCTTTCTTT. This encodes CASTPGYTEAFF. Looking up the rest from reference TRBV7-9 and TRBJ1-1 gives the full variable domain: DTGVSQNPRHKITKRGQNVTFRCDPISEHNRLYWYRQTLGQGPEFLTYFQNEAQLEKSRLLSDRFSAERPKGSFSTLEIQRTEQGDSAMYLCASTPGYTEAFFGQGTRLTVV.

The chain employs TRBV27 and TRBJ1-5, with D maybe TRBD1 (5 bases). V lost 2 bases, J lost 1 base, and 6 bases lay in between. This CDR3 has 14 residues. Germline loops: CDR1 MNHEY, CDR2 SMNVEV (reference sequence). CDR3 amino acids: CASSLAGSNQPQHF. In nucleotides, the CDR3 is TGTGCCAGCAGTTTAGCAGGGAGCAATCAGCCCCAGCATTTT.

The chain employs TRBV3-1 (or the pseudogene TRBV3-2) and TRBJ1-2, with 10 bases aligning to TRBD1. The V gene's germline CDR1 is LGHDT and CDR2 YNNKEL (reference sequence). The CDR3 loop spans 14 amino acids. V lost 8 bases, J lost 2 bases, and 5 bases stayed unmatched. CDR3 sequence reads: CASAPDRGNYGYTF. The CDR3 DNA follows: TGTGCCAGCGCCCCGGACAGGGGGAACTATGGCTACACCTTC.

This chain connects TRBV24-1 to TRBJ1-6; D is possibly TRBD1 (5 bases). The CDR3 is 18 residues long. The V gene's germline CDR1 is KGHDR and CDR2 SFDVKD. V shed 2 bases and J shed 2 bases, with 15 bases lying between them. CDR3 nucleotide sequence: TGTGCCACCAGTGATTCGCAGATGAGGGGCCCCTATAATTCACCCCTCCACTTT. It yields the protein CATSDSQMRGPYNSPLHF.

This clone was detected only once. V usage is TRBV12-3 or TRBV12-4 and J usage is TRBJ1-1; possible D gene TRBD1, 5 bases. This CDR3 contains 13 residues. Trimming took 3 bases from V and 4 from J, leaving 9 bases between them. CDR3 in amino acids: CASSFWGSTEAFF. CDR3 nucleotides: TGTGCCAGCAGTTTCTGGGGGTCCACTGAAGCTTTCTTT.

This clone was recorded once. CDR3 sequence (DNA): TGTGCCAGCAGCTTAGCTGTCGGGTGGGGGACTGAAGCTTTCTTT. This encodes CASSLAVGWGTEAFF. This chain links TRBV7-9 with TRBJ1-1, with D maybe TRBD1 (5 bases). V was pared by 0 bases and J by 5 bases, with 13 bases between. This CDR3 has 15 amino acids. The germline V gene has CDR1 SEHNR and CDR2 FQNEAQ (reference sequence).

The genes are TRBV19 and TRBJ1-5, with 9 bases fitting TRBD1. From germline, CDR1 is LNHDA and CDR2 SQIVND (reference sequence). Germline trimming cut 5 bases from V and 5 bases from J; bases unmatched to any gene: 4. The CDR3 loop spans 14 amino acids. CDR3 amino acids: CASSRQGVDQPQHF. The CDR3 nucleotides are TGTGCCAGTAGTCGACAGGGGGTAGATCAGCCCCAGCATTTT.

The chain joins TRBV6-1 to TRBJ1-6; D gene ambiguous. V gave up 2 bases and J gave up 14 bases, with 16 bases separating them. CDR1 is MNHNS, CDR2 SASEGT, per germline. This CDR3 contains 14 residues. CDR3 nucleotides: TGTGCCAGCAGTGAAAAGGAGGCTTGGGTGACCCTCCACTTT. The encoded protein is CASSEKEAWVTLHF.

This chain connects TRBV5-4 to TRBJ1-1; D remains unclear. Trimming took off 4 bases at V and 4 bases at J, with 17 bases between the two ends. Germline-derived CDR1 and CDR2 are SGHNT and YYREEE (reference sequence). This CDR3 is built from 15 residues. This chain's CDR3 is CASSAAGRSFTEAFF. The CDR3 DNA reads as TGTGCCAGCAGCGCAGCCGGGAGGTCTTTCACTGAAGCTTTCTTT.

The chain couples TRBV5-1 to TRBJ1-1, with D tentatively TRBD1 (6 bases). From germline, CDR1 is SGHRS and CDR2 YFSETQ. There are 15 residues in the CDR3. Trimming cost V 4 bases and J 3 bases, with 16 bases left between them. CDR3: CASSRTATADTEAFF. The CDR3 coding sequence is TGCGCCAGCAGCCGGACAGCTACTGCCGACACTGAAGCTTTCTTT. Full variable domain (rest looked up from reference TRBV5-1 and TRBJ1-1): KAGVTQTPRYLIKTRGQQVTLSCSPISGHRSVSWYQQTPGQGLQFLFEYFSETQRNKGNFPGRFSGRQFSNSRSEMNVSTLELGDSALYLCASSRTATADTEAFFGQGTRLTVV.

The rearrangement uses TRBV27 and TRBJ1-5, with unresolved D. Germline CDR1 reads MNHEY; CDR2 reads SMNVEV (reference sequence). This CDR3 contains 14 residues. Trimming took 7 bases from V and 5 from J, leaving 15 bases between them. The CDR3 DNA is TGTGCCAGCAATTTTCCCTTTGTCGATCAGCCCCAGCATTTT. It is translated as CASNFPFVDQPQHF.

The V gene is TRBV6-2 or TRBV6-3, the J gene TRBJ2-3, with 7 bases aligning to TRBD2. This CDR3 is 16 amino acids long. The germline CDR1 and CDR2 sequences are MNHEY and SVGEGT. The trim removed 2 bases at V and 5 bases at J, leaving 10 bases unmatched. The CDR3 loop reads CASSYPELASVDTQYF. The CDR3 nucleotides are TGTGCCAGCAGTTACCCGGAACTAGCGTCGGTAGATACGCAGTATTTT.

The chain employs TRBV6-5 and TRBJ1-1; 8 nucleotides agree with TRBD1. Trimming removed 10 bases from V and 1 base from J; junction bases left unmatched: 8. In germline, CDR1 is MNHEY, CDR2 SVGAGI. This CDR3 has 14 residues. This CDR3 reads CATISGGGNTEAFF. The CDR3 DNA reads TGTGCCACCATTTCAGGGGGCGGGAACACTGAAGCTTTCTTT.

This clone was counted a single time. At one end, the junction sequence differs from germline, possibly due to a read error. The chain combines TRBV30 with TRBJ1-1, with D tentatively TRBD1 (5 bases). This CDR3 spans 11 amino acids. CDR1 and CDR2 from the germline V gene are GTSNPN and SVGIG (reference sequence). The CDR3 sequence is CAWSVEGQGKF. The CDR3 DNA reads TGTGCCTGGAGTGTAGAAGGTCAGGGTAAATTT. Full variable domain (missing parts from reference TRBV30 and TRBJ1-1): SQTIHQWPATLVQPVGSPLSLECTVEGTSNPNLYWYRQAAGRGLQLLFYSVGIGQISSEVPQNLSASRPQDRQFILSSKKLLLSDSGFYLCAWSVEGQGKFGQGTRLTVV.

This sequence joins TRBV3-1 (or the pseudogene TRBV3-2) and TRBJ1-2, with 8 bases aligning to TRBD1. This CDR3 is 15 amino acids long. The germline V gene has CDR1 LGHDT and CDR2 YNNKEL (reference sequence). The V gene end was trimmed by 4 bases and the J gene end by 7 bases; junction bases not matched to a gene: 11. CDR3 amino acids: CASSRMTGETIGYTF. CDR3 DNA sequence: TGTGCCAGCAGCCGAATGACAGGGGAGACGATTGGCTACACCTTC.

The chain couples TRBV19 to TRBJ2-7; D gene unclear. CDR1 LNHDA and CDR2 SQIVND come from the germline V gene (reference sequence). The ends were cut back, 5 bases at V and 2 bases at J, with 10 bases in the middle. This CDR3 spans 13 amino acids. The CDR3 loop reads CASSYGPAYEQYV. The CDR3 DNA sequence: TGTGCCAGTAGTTACGGTCCAGCCTACGAGCAGTACGTC.

V gene TRBV5-1 combines with J gene TRBJ2-7, with 8 bases that match TRBD2. Losses at the gene ends were 3 bases for V and 0 bases for J; bases not matched to a gene: 5. The CDR3 is made up of 15 amino acids. CDR1 is SGHRS, CDR2 YFSETQ, per germline. The CDR3 coding sequence is TGCGCCAGCAGCTGCGGGGGGCTCCTCTCCTACGAGCAGTACGTC. This codes for CASSCGGLLSYEQYV.

This chain joins TRBV28 and TRBJ1-2, with TRBD1 matching over 10 bases. J gave up 8 bases and V 4 bases, and 4 bases lay outside the gene matches. This CDR3 region has 13 residues. Germline lookup yields CDR1 MDHEN and CDR2 SYDVKM. The CDR3 reads CASSSRQGAGYTF. The CDR3 coding sequence is TGTGCCAGCAGTTCCCGACAGGGGGCCGGCTACACCTTC.